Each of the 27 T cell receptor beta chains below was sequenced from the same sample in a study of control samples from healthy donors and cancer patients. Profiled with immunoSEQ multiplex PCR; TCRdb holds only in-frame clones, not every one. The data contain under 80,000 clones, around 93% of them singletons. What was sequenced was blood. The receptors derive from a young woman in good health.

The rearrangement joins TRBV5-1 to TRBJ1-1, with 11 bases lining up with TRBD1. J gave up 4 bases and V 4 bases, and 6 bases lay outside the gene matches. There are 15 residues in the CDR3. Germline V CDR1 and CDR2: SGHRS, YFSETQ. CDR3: CASSTSGTGGTEAFF. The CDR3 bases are TGCGCCAGCAGCACCTCCGGGACAGGGGGCACTGAAGCTTTCTTT.

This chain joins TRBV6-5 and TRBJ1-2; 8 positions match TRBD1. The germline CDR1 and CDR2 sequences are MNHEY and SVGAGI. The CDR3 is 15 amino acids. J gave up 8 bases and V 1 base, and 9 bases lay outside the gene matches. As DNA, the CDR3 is TGTGCCAGCAGTTACTTAGGACAGGGTGAGAAGGGCTACACCTTC. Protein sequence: CASSYLGQGEKGYTF.

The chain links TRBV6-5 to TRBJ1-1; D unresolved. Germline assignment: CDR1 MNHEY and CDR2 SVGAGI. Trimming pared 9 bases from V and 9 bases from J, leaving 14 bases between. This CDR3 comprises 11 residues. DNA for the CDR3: TGTGCCAGTTGCGACAACCTCAAAGCTTTCTTT. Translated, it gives CASCDNLKAFF.

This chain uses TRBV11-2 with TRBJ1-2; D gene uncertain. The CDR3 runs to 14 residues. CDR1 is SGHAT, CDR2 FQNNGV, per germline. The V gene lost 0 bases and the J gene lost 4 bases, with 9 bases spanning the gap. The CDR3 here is CASSLEPSSYGYTF. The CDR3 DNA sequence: TGTGCCAGCAGCTTAGAGCCTTCCAGCTATGGCTACACCTTC. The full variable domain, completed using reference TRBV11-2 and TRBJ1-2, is EAGVAQSPRYKIIEKRQSVAFWCNPISGHATLYWYQQILGQGPKLLIQFQNNGVVDDSQLPKDRFSAERLKGVDSTLKIQPAKLEDSAVYLCASSLEPSSYGYTFGSGTRLTVV.

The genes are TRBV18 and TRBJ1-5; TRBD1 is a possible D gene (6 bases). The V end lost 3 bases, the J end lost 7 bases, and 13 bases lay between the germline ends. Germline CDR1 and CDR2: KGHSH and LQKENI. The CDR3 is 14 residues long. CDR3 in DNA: TGTGCCAGCTCACCTAACAGGGATGGACAGCCCCAGCATTTT. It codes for CASSPNRDGQPQHF. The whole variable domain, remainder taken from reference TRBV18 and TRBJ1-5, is NAGVMQNPRHLVRRRGQEARLRCSPMKGHSHVYWYRQLPEEGLKFMVYLQKENIIDESGMPKERFSAEFPKEGPSILRIQQVVRGDSAAYFCASSPNRDGQPQHFGDGTRLSIL.

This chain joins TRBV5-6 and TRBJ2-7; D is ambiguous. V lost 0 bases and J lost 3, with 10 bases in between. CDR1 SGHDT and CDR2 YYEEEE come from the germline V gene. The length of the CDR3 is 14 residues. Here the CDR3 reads CASSLAQLIYEQYF. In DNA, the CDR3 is TGTGCCAGCAGCTTGGCCCAGTTAATCTACGAGCAGTACTTC.

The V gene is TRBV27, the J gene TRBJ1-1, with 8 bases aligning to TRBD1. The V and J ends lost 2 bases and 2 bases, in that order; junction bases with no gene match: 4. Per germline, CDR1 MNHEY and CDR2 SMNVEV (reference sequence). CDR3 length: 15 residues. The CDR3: CASSLGTGANTEAFF. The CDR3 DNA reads TGTGCCAGCAGTTTAGGGACAGGTGCTAACACTGAAGCTTTCTTT.

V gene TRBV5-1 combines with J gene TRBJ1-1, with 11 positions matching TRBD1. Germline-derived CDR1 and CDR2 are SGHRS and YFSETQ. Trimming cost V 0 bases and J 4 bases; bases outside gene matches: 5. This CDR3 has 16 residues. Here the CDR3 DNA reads TGCGCCAGCAGCTTGGAATTAGGGACAGGGGGCACTGAAGCTTTCTTT. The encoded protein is CASSLELGTGGTEAFF.

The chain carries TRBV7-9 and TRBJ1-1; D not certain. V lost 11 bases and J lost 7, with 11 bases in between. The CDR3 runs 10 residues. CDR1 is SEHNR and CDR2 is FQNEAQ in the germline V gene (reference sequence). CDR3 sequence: CAGEQSEAFF. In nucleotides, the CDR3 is TGTGCCGGCGAACAGAGTGAAGCTTTCTTT. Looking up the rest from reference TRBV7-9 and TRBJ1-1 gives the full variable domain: DTGVSQNPRHKITKRGQNVTFRCDPISEHNRLYWYRQTLGQGPEFLTYFQNEAQLEKSRLLSDRFSAERPKGSFSTLEIQRTEQGDSAMYLCAGEQSEAFFGQGTRLTVV.

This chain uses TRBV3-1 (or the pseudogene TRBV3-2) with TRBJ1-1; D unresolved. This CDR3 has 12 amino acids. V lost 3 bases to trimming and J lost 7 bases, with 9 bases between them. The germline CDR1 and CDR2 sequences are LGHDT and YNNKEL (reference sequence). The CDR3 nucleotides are TGTGCCAGCAGCCATTTGGACGGTGAAGCTTTCTTT. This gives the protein CASSHLDGEAFF.

The CDR3 DNA is TGCGCCAGCAGCCAAGACGTTAACAGGGGACAAGAGACCCAGTACTTC. Encoded protein: CASSQDVNRGQETQYF. V is TRBV4-1 and J is TRBJ2-5; 7 bases line up with TRBD1. CDR1 is MGHRA and CDR2 is YSYEKL in the germline V gene. This CDR3 spans 16 amino acids. V lost 0 bases and J lost 2; bases outside the gene matches: 6.

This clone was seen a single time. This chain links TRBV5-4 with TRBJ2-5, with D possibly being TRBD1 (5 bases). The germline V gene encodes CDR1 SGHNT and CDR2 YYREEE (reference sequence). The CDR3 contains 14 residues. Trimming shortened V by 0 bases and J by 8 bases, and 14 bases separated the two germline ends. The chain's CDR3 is CASSLAAQGLTQYF. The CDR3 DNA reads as TGTGCCAGCAGCTTGGCGGCTCAGGGCCTCACCCAGTACTTC. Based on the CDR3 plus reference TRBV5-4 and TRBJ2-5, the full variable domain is ETGVTQSPTHLIKTRGQQVTLRCSSQSGHNTVSWYQQALGQGPQFIFQYYREEENGRGNFPPRFSGLQFPNYSSELNVNALELDDSALYLCASSLAAQGLTQYFGPGTRLLVL.

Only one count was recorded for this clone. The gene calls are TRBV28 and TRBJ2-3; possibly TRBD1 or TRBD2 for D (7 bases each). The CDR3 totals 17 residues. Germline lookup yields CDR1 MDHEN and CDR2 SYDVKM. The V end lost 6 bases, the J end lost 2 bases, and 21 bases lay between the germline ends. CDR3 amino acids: CASRGLGQVFFTDTQYF. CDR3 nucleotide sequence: TGTGCCAGCAGAGGACTAGGACAGGTATTTTTCACAGATACGCAGTATTTT.

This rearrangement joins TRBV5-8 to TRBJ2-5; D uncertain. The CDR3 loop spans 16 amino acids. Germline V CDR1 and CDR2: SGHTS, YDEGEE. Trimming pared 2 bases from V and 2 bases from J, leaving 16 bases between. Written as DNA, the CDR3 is TGTGCCAGCAGCTTTCTTGGGTCCTTGGGTCAAGAGACCCAGTACTTC. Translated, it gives CASSFLGSLGQETQYF.

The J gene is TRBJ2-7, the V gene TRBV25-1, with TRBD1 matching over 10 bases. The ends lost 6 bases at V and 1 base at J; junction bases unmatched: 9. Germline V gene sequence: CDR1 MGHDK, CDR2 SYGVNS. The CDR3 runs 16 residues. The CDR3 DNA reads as TGTGCCAGCAGCGCCGACAGGGGGCTTGAGTCCTACGAGCAGTACTTC. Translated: CASSADRGLESYEQYF.

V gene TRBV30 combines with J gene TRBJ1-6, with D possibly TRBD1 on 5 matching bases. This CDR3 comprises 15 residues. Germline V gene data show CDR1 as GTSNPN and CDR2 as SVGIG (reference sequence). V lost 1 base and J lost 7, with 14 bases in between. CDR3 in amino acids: CAWSALGVNNSPLHF. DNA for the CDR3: TGTGCCTGGAGTGCACTGGGGGTCAACAATTCACCCCTCCACTTT.

In nucleotides, the CDR3 is TGTGCCAGCACTCCGGCGGGGTCTAGTGGCTACACCTTC. It is translated as CASTPAGSSGYTF. This sequence joins TRBV14 and TRBJ1-2, with D hard to call. Germline lookup yields CDR1 SGHDN and CDR2 FVKESK. V lost 7 bases, J lost 7 bases, and 16 bases lay in between. The CDR3 spans 13 residues.

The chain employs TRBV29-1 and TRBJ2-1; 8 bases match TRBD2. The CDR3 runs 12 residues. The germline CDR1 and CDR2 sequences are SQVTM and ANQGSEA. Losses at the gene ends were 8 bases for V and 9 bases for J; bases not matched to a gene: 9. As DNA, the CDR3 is TGCAGCACATTCTCGGGAGGGGCTGAGCAGTTCTTC. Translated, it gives CSTFSGGAEQFF.

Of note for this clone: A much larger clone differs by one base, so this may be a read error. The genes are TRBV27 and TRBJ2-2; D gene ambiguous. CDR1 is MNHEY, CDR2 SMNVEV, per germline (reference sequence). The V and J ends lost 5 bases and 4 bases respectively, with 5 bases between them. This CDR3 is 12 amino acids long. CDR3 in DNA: TGTGCCAGCAGTCTGAGCACCGGGGAGCTGTTTTTT. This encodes CASSLSTGELFF.

The DNA of the CDR3 is TGTGCCAGCGTCGAGGGCTCCTATAATTCACCCCTCCACTTT. It codes for CASVEGSYNSPLHF. The rearrangement joins TRBV7-8 to TRBJ1-6; no reliable D call. Germline V gene lookup returns CDR1 SGHVS and CDR2 FQNEAQ. With 8 bases removed from V and 0 bases from J, the gap between germline ends came to 8 bases. The CDR3 sequence is 14 residues long.

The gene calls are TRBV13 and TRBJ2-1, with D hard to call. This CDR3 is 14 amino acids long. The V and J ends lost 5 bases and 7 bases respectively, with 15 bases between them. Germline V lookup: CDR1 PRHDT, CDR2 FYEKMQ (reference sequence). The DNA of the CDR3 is TGTGCCAGCAGCCTAATCGCGTCGATGAATGAGCAGTTCTTC. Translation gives CASSLIASMNEQFF.

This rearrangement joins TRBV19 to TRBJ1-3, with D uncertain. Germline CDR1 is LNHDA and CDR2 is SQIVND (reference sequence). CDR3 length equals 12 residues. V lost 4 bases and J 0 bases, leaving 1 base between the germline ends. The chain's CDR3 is CASSTSGNTIYF. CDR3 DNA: TGTGCCAGTAGTACCTCTGGAAACACCATATATTTT.

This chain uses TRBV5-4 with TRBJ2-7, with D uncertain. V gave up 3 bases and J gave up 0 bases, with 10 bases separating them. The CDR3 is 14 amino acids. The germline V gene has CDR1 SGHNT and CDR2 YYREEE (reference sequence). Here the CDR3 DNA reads TGTGCCAGCAGCTCTGTCGACACCTCCTACGAGCAGTACTTC. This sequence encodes CASSSVDTSYEQYF. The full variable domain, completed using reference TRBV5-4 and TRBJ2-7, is ETGVTQSPTHLIKTRGQQVTLRCSSQSGHNTVSWYQQALGQGPQFIFQYYREEENGRGNFPPRFSGLQFPNYSSELNVNALELDDSALYLCASSSVDTSYEQYFGPGTRLTVT.

The CDR3 loop is CASSQVPGGTGNTIYF. For the CDR3, the DNA is TGTGCCAGCAGCCAAGTCCCAGGAGGAACTGGAAACACCATATATTTT. The chain couples TRBV3-1 (or the pseudogene TRBV3-2) to TRBJ1-3; D is undetermined. This CDR3 has 16 residues. V shed 1 base and J shed 2 bases, with 12 bases lying between them. The germline gives CDR1 LGHDT, CDR2 YNNKEL (reference sequence).

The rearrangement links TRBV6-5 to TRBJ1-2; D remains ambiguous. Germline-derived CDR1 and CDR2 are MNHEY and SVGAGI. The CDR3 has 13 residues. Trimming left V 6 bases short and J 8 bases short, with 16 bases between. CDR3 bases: TGTGCCAGCAGGGGAAACCGGGCTTCCGGCTACACCTTC. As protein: CASRGNRASGYTF.

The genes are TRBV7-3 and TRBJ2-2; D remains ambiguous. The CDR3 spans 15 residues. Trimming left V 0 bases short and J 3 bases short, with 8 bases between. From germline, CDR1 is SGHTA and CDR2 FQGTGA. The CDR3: CASSLTYRDTGELFF. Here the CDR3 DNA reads TGTGCCAGCAGCTTAACGTATCGGGACACCGGGGAGCTGTTTTTT.

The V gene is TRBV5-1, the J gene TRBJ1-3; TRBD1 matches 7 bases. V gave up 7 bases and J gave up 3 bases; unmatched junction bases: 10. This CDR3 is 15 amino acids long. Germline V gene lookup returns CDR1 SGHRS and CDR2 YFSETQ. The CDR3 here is CASSDKQGIGNTIYF. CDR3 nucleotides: TGCGCCAGCTCTGACAAACAGGGGATTGGAAACACCATATATTTT.